This T cell receptor (beta chain) was identified in a study of blood T cell repertoires in COVID-19. The method was immunoSEQ multiplex PCR; TCRdb's version includes in-frame clones alone and lacks a portion of them. The sample has 130,000 or so clones, about four fifths seen once. Sequenced material: peripheral blood. This sequence was found in a man in his 60s with active or convalescent COVID-19.

The CDR3 nucleotides read TGTGCCAGCAGTTACGGGCTCGGCGGGAGTCCTGCCGAGCAGTACTTC. This codes for CASSYGLGGSPAEQYF. The chain carries TRBV6-6 and TRBJ2-7; 7 bases are a match to TRBD2. The CDR3 runs to 16 residues. Germline CDR1 MNHNY, CDR2 SVGAGI (reference sequence). V shed 2 bases, J shed 6 bases, and the junction held 13 bases outside the gene matches.